A selection of T cell receptor beta chains follows, all from one sample in a study of siplizumab effects on memory and regulatory T cells. Generated by immunoSEQ multiplex PCR, the TCRdb table keeps only in-frame clones and is missing some. The profile shows roughly 50,000 clones, about 90% of them singletons. The sample consisted of naive CD8+ T cells sorted from blood. All receptors derive from a human donor in good health. Both conserved end residues are part of each CDR3. The order of the fields is V gene, D gene, clone size, J gene, CDR3 DNA, CDR3 protein. The D gene is left open where the match is weak. Size is stated for part of the rows, as once, few or many counts, or as a class when the clone is expanded.

>TRBV25-1|.|.|TRBJ1-1
TGTGCCAGCAGTGAGCTCACTGAAGCTTTCTTT
CASSELTEAFF
>TRBV5-8|.|.|TRBJ2-5
TGTGCCAGCAGCCGGGACGCCGGGGCGGAGACCCAGTACTTC
CASSRDAGAETQYF
>TRBV5-6|.|.|TRBJ2-2
TGTGCCAGCAGCGGCATATACACCGGGGAGCTGTTTTTT
CASSGIYTGELFF
>TRBV21-1|.|.|TRBJ2-7
TGTGCCAGCAGAGGGGCTGGCCCTCTAGGGGAGCAGTACTTC
CASRGAGPLGEQYF
>TRBV10-3|.|.|TRBJ1-3
TGTGCCATCAGTGACAGGCCTGGAAACACCATATATTTT
CAISDRPGNTIYF
>TRBV6-4|.|.|TRBJ1-4
TGTGCCAGCAAATTGGCAGGGAGGGAGACTAATGAAAAACTGTTTTTT
CASKLAGRETNEKLFF
>TRBV27|TRBD1|.|TRBJ1-1
TGTGCCAGCACCCCGACAGGGCAACGGACTGAAGCTTTCTTT
CASTPTGQRTEAFF
>TRBV12-5|.|.|TRBJ2-1
TGTGCTAGTGGGTTGGGGGGATTGGAGCAGTTCTTC
CASGLGGLEQFF
>TRBV7-8|.|.|TRBJ2-1
TGTGCCAGCAGCCCTTTAACGGGAGCCTACAATGAGCAGTTCTTC
CASSPLTGAYNEQFF
>TRBV7-8|.|.|TRBJ2-7
TGTGCCAGCAGCTTAGGGCCCCGACAGCTACCCTACGAGCAGTACTTC
CASSLGPRQLPYEQYF
>TRBV19|.|.|TRBJ2-1
TGTGCCAGTACTCAGAATGGGGGGGCAATCTACAATGAGCAGTTCTTC
CASTQNGGAIYNEQFF
>TRBV5-4|.|.|TRBJ2-7
TGTGCCAGCAGCTACGGGGACACCCTCTACGAGCAGTACTTC
CASSYGDTLYEQYF
>TRBV11-3|.|.|TRBJ2-7
TGTGCCAGCAGCCGGAGTGGACAGTCCTACGAGCAGTACTTC
CASSRSGQSYEQYF
>TRBV5-1|TRBD1|.|TRBJ2-3
TGCGCCAGCAGCTTGCTAACCGGGACAGAACCAGATACGCAGTATTTT
CASSLLTGTEPDTQYF
>TRBV7-6|TRBD2|.|TRBJ2-3
TGTGCCAGCAGCCCTAGGACTAGCCCCTCGACGACAGATACGCAGTATTTT
CASSPRTSPSTTDTQYF
>TRBV7-2|.|.|TRBJ1-2
TGTGCCAGCCTGAAAGGCGTGTACAGGGAGGAGAATGGCTACACCTTC
CASLKGVYREENGYTF
>TRBV7-9|.|.|TRBJ2-1
TGTGCCAGCAGCCGAGGGGACAATGAGCAGTTCTTC
CASSRGDNEQFF
>TRBV7-9|.|once|TRBJ1-1
TGTGCCAGCAGCTACCAGTACACTGAAGCTTTCTTT
CASSYQYTEAFF
>TRBV7-9|.|once|TRBJ2-3
TGTGCCAGCAGCCCCACGGGGGTGGCAGATACGCAGTATTTT
CASSPTGVADTQYF
>TRBV10-2|TRBD1|few|TRBJ1-2
TGCGCCAGCTTAGGGGGCGGGAATCGCGGCTACACCTTC
CASLGGGNRGYTF
>TRBV7-9|TRBD2|.|TRBJ2-7
TGTGCCAGCAGCCGACTAGCGGGAGTTCCCGAGCAGTACTTC
CASSRLAGVPEQYF
>TRBV7-2|TRBD1|.|TRBJ2-7
TGTGCCAGCAGCCCTAGGGACAGCTCCTACGAGCAGTACTTC
CASSPRDSSYEQYF
>TRBV6-6|TRBD1|.|TRBJ1-3
TGTGCCAGCAGAGTACTCACAGGGGCGGGAAACACCATATATTTT
CASRVLTGAGNTIYF
>TRBV5-4|TRBD1|.|TRBJ1-4
TGTGCCAGCAGCTTGACTGCGTACGGGACAGGGGAAAAACTGTTTTTT
CASSLTAYGTGEKLFF
>TRBV5-1|TRBD1|.|TRBJ1-2
TGCGCCAGCAGCCCACCGCGCCGGGGACAGGGGGGCTATGGCTACACCTTC
CASSPPRRGQGGYGYTF
>TRBV7-8|TRBD2|.|TRBJ2-1
TGTGCCACAAAGGACCCGGGACTAGCGGGATATTACAATGAGCAGTTCTTC
CATKDPGLAGYYNEQFF
>TRBV5-1|TRBD1|.|TRBJ1-4
TGCGCCAGCAGCTTGCAACAGGGGTATGATGAAAAACTGTTTTTT
CASSLQQGYDEKLFF
>TRBV11-2|TRBD2|.|TRBJ2-3
TGTGCCAGCAGCTTGAGCGGGAGCGACACAGATACGCAGTATTTT
CASSLSGSDTDTQYF
>TRBV7-2|.|once|TRBJ2-1
TGTGCCAGCAGCTCCCTGATGACTGGAGATGAGCAGTTCTTC
CASSSLMTGDEQFF
>TRBV9|TRBD1|.|TRBJ2-1
TGTGCCAGCAGCTCAATCCGGGGACAGGGGGCCAATGAGCAGTTCTTC
CASSSIRGQGANEQFF
>TRBV5-4|.|.|TRBJ2-4
TGTGCCAGCAGTGAGGGGGTTTCCGCCAAAAACATTCAGTACTTC
CASSEGVSAKNIQYF
>TRBV6-6|.|.|TRBJ1-1
TGTGCCAGCACTACCGGGGGTTTGGACACTGAAGCTTTCTTT
CASTTGGLDTEAFF
>TRBV6-1|.|.|TRBJ1-6
TGTGCCAGCAGTGTGGGAGGCAGTCCACCCCTCCACTTT
CASSVGGSPPLHF
>TRBV19|.|.|TRBJ1-1
TGTGCCAGTAGTAATTTCAGGGAGTTCACTGAAGCTTTCTTT
CASSNFREFTEAFF
>TRBV5-4|.|.|TRBJ2-7
TGTGCCAGCAGCCCTGGGGCAGAGGTATACTACGAGCAGTACTTC
CASSPGAEVYYEQYF
>TRBV5-5|TRBD2|.|TRBJ2-7
TGTGCCAGCAGCTTGCTCGGCGGGAGCTCCTACGAGCAGTACTTC
CASSLLGGSSYEQYF
>TRBV7-2|TRBD1|.|TRBJ1-2
TGTGCCAGCAGCGAAGGGGGGACAGGGTTTGGCTACACCTTC
CASSEGGTGFGYTF
>TRBV5-5|.|.|TRBJ2-7
TGTGCCAGCAGCCAAGTCCTTTCCGCCTACGAGCAGTACTTC
CASSQVLSAYEQYF
>TRBV19|.|.|TRBJ2-5
TGTGCCAGTAGTTTTGGGGCCGCGCGACAAGAGACCCAGTACTTC
CASSFGAARQETQYF
>TRBV5-1|TRBD1|.|TRBJ2-7
TGCGCCAGCAGCTCTCTTAACCGGGACAGGGGATCCTACGAGCAGTACTTC
CASSSLNRDRGSYEQYF
>TRBV4-1|TRBD2|.|TRBJ2-1
TGCGCCAGCAGCCAAGATGCGGATGCGGCGGGAGTGGTGTACAATGAGCAGTTCTTC
CASSQDADAAGVVYNEQFF
>TRBV28|.|.|TRBJ2-7
TGTGCCAGCAGTTTATTCGCGACGGCCTACGAGCAGTACTTC
CASSLFATAYEQYF